This T cell receptor beta chain came from a study of blood T cell repertoires in COVID-19. The junction had 7 bases not matched to a gene; V was cut back by 4 bases and J by 6 bases. CDR3 length equals 15 residues. In germline, CDR1 is LGHDT, CDR2 YNNKEL (reference sequence). Data came from immunoSEQ multiplex PCR; TCRdb stores just in-frame clones and leaves some out. The top ten clones hold roughly 8.3% of a sample with 540,000 or so clones, 85% to 90% of them seen once. The sequenced sample consisted of peripheral blood. The genes are TRBV3-1 (or the pseudogene TRBV3-2) and TRBJ1-1; 11 bases are shared with TRBD1. This receptor was obtained from a woman between 45 and 65 years old with COVID-19, enrolled during active disease. CDR3 nucleotide sequence: TGTGCCAGCAGCCCTCCGGGACAGGGGGGAGCTGAAGCTTTCTTT. Its protein product is CASSPPGQGGAEAFF.